This record covers a single TCR beta chain. This record belongs to a study of blood T cell repertoires in COVID-19. Background on the study: Whether acute or convalescent, the COVID-19 samples came from the United States, Italy and Spain. The cDNA or gDNA used as material had been derived from T cells, B-cell-depleted T cells, or PBMCs.

Trimming removed 7 bases from V and 5 bases from J; junction bases left unmatched: 11. This CDR3 region has 15 residues. Germline-derived CDR1 and CDR2 are SGHNT and YYREEE (reference sequence). Original analysis: Reference gene primer amplification yielded estimated nucleated cell counts. TCRdb's table, derived via immunoSEQ multiplex PCR, lists solely in-frame clones and lacks some. V and J calls and clone size come straight from that table; D and trimming were deduced from the DNA. The sample contains fewer than 80,000 clones, roughly 80% of which appear only once. The material sequenced was peripheral blood. This TCR came from a woman older than 75 with acute or convalescent COVID-19. The J gene is TRBJ1-4, the V gene TRBV5-4, with TRBD1 identical over 7 bases. This CDR3 reads CASGYGTDLNEKLFF. CDR3 DNA: TGTGCCAGCGGCTATGGGACAGACTTAAATGAAAAACTGTTTTTT.